These 6 T cell receptor beta chains came from one sample sequenced in a study of T cell repertoires and Cas9 in healthy adults. Sequencing used immunoSEQ multiplex PCR; TCRdb keeps in-frame clones, though not all of them. The table includes more than 20,000 clones, around 90% detected once. The sample consisted of CD4+ effector T cells (CD127+, CD25-, CD137-, CD154-) from PBMCs; culture status not recorded. These receptors were obtained from a human donor in good health.

The chain combines TRBV19 with TRBJ2-7, with D possibly being TRBD2 (5 bases). The CDR3 loop spans 18 amino acids. Germline V gene sequence: CDR1 LNHDA, CDR2 SQIVND (reference sequence). Trimming took 4 bases from V and 0 from J, leaving 22 bases between them. CDR3 coding DNA: TGTGCCAGTAGTACCCCATGTATGGAGGTAGGGTCCTCCTACGAGCAGTACGTC. Amino acid sequence: CASSTPCMEVGSSYEQYV.

The genes are TRBV28 and TRBJ1-1, with a possible D match to TRBD1 (5 bases). The germline V gene has CDR1 MDHEN and CDR2 SYDVKM. This CDR3 comprises 16 residues. V was trimmed by 1 base and J by 1 base, leaving 13 bases between them. In nucleotides, the CDR3 is TGTGCCAGCAGTTTATCGCAGGGACGGTGGAACACTGAAGCTTTCTTT. Translated: CASSLSQGRWNTEAFF.

The chain is built from TRBV29-1 and TRBJ2-2, with D hard to call. The V gene lost 3 bases and the J gene lost 0 bases, with 5 bases spanning the gap. Germline loops: CDR1 SQVTM, CDR2 ANQGSEA. The CDR3 contains 13 residues. The CDR3: CSVDSSNTGELFF. Written as DNA, the CDR3 is TGCAGCGTTGACTCCTCGAACACCGGGGAGCTGTTTTTT.

The V gene is TRBV30, the J gene TRBJ1-2; D call uncertain. CDR3 length equals 13 residues. Between the trimmed V and J ends, which lost 4 bases and 4 bases, there was a span of 13 bases. Germline V gene sequence: CDR1 GTSNPN, CDR2 SVGIG (reference sequence). This CDR3 is CAWMEALSYGYTF. The CDR3 DNA is TGTGCCTGGATGGAGGCCCTCTCCTATGGCTACACCTTC.

The chain joins TRBV7-7 to TRBJ2-5; D not certain. Germline V CDR1 and CDR2: SSHAT, FNYEAQ (reference sequence). This CDR3 comprises 13 residues. V shed 5 bases and J shed 7 bases, with 14 bases lying between them. CDR3 in amino acids: CASSPLSAATQYF. CDR3 nucleotide sequence: TGTGCCAGCAGCCCCCTAAGCGCCGCGACCCAGTACTTC. The whole variable domain, filled in from reference TRBV7-7 and TRBJ2-5, reads GAGVSQSPRYKVTKRGQDVTLRCDPISSHATLYWYQQALGQGPEFLTYFNYEAQPDKSGLPSDRFSAERPEGSISTLTIQRTEQRDSAMYRCASSPLSAATQYFGPGTRLLVL.

The chain links TRBV7-2 to TRBJ1-2; D is unresolved. Germline CDR1 SGHTA, CDR2 FQGNSA. The ends were cut back, 5 bases at V and 1 base at J, with 11 bases in the middle. This CDR3 comprises 14 residues. Here the CDR3 DNA reads TGTGCCAGCAGCCGGTTCCCGATTAACTATGGCTACACCTTC. Protein sequence: CASSRFPINYGYTF.